Listed here are 28 T cell receptor beta chains from one sample, sequenced in a study of cytomegalovirus exposure and HLA in healthy donors. The PCR ran on 60 Vbeta and 13 Jbeta primers. TCRdb keeps only in-frame clones here, not all; method: immunoSEQ multiplex PCR. The sample holds 200,000 to 250,000 clones, around 80% seen once. Sequencing used PBMCs. The receptor set was obtained from a woman aged 55-70 years in good health and CMV-seropositive.

The chain has TRBV13 and TRBJ2-7; 8 nucleotides agree with TRBD2. CDR3 size: 16 residues. Germline V gives CDR1 PRHDT, CDR2 FYEKMQ (reference sequence). With V trimmed by 4 bases and J by 0 bases, 8 bases remained unmatched. The CDR3 here is CASSYKTSASSYEQYF. The CDR3 DNA reads as TGTGCCAGCAGCTACAAGACTAGCGCTAGCTCCTACGAGCAGTACTTC.

V gene TRBV7-3 combines with J gene TRBJ2-1; 11 bases map to TRBD2. CDR3 length equals 15 residues. The V segment lost 5 bases and the J segment 7 bases; nucleotides outside the gene matches: 7. Germline V CDR1 and CDR2: SGHTA, FQGTGA. The CDR3 DNA sequence: TGTGCCAGCAGCCCCCCCGGGACTAGCGGTAATGAGCAGTTCTTC. Translating it yields CASSPPGTSGNEQFF.

A single count supports this clone. The chain recombines TRBV10-3 with TRBJ2-2; no clear D gene. The CDR3 length is 11 residues. Trimming took 11 bases from V and 6 from J, leaving 10 bases between them. The germline V gene encodes CDR1 ENHRY and CDR2 SYGVKD. The CDR3 nucleotides are TGTGCCTCGAGAGGCGCCGGGGAGCTGTTTTTT. It yields the protein CASRGAGELFF.

The chain combines TRBV19 with TRBJ2-1; TRBD1 is a possible D gene (7 bases). V dropped 5 bases and J dropped 7 bases, with 15 bases sitting between them. The V gene's germline CDR1 is LNHDA and CDR2 SQIVND (reference sequence). This CDR3 contains 14 residues. DNA of the CDR3: TGTGCCAGTAGTGTAATCTCAGGGGGGAATGAGCAGTTCTTC. Its translation is CASSVISGGNEQFF.

The rearrangement uses TRBV7-2 and TRBJ2-2; unclear D gene. The germline gives CDR1 SGHTA, CDR2 FQGNSA. The CDR3 has 11 amino acids. Trimming removed 6 bases from V and 6 bases from J, with 5 bases in between. For the CDR3, the DNA is TGTGCCAGCAGTAATGCCGGGGAGCTGTTTTTT. Its protein is CASSNAGELFF. The variable domain in full, with the rest retrieved from reference TRBV7-2 and TRBJ2-2, is GAGVSQSPSNKVTEKGKDVELRCDPISGHTALYWYRQSLGQGLEFLIYFQGNSAPDKSGLPSDRFSAERTGGSVSTLTIQRTQQEDSAVYLCASSNAGELFFGEGSRLTVL.

The chain employs TRBV19 and TRBJ2-7, with a possible D match to TRBD2 (5 bases). CDR1 and CDR2 from the germline V gene are LNHDA and SQIVND (reference sequence). CDR3 size: 13 residues. Trimming removed 3 bases from V and 4 bases from J, with 10 bases in between. DNA for the CDR3: TGTGCCAGTAGTATCAACGGGATATACGAGCAGTACTTC. Translating it yields CASSINGIYEQYF.

The genes are TRBV28 and TRBJ2-1; D gene uncertain. V lost 3 bases to trimming and J lost 10 bases, with 10 bases between them. Looked up from germline, CDR1 is MDHEN and CDR2 is SYDVKM. The CDR3 totals 12 residues. This CDR3 reads CASSFLVGEQFF. Written as DNA, the CDR3 is TGTGCCAGCAGTTTCCTCGTCGGGGAGCAGTTCTTC.

V and J are TRBV4-1 and TRBJ1-1; tentatively, D is TRBD1 (6 bases). This CDR3 spans 16 amino acids. V was clipped by 0 bases and J by 1 base, with 12 bases between them. CDR1 is MGHRA and CDR2 is YSYEKL in the germline V gene. For the CDR3, the DNA is TGCGCCAGCAGCCAAGATGGCAGGGGACGGAACACTGAAGCTTTCTTT. Amino acid sequence: CASSQDGRGRNTEAFF.

The V gene is TRBV4-1, the J gene TRBJ2-3; TRBD2 agrees at 12 bases. The CDR3 sequence is 16 residues long. Germline lookup yields CDR1 MGHRA and CDR2 YSYEKL. V lost 5 bases and J lost 5; bases outside the gene matches: 8. The CDR3 DNA sequence: TGCGCCAGCAGCGAGGCGAGACTAGCGGGAGTAGATACGCAGTATTTT. It is translated as CASSEARLAGVDTQYF.

Written as DNA, the CDR3 is TGTGCCAGCCGTGCTGGGCCCGGGACAGAACAAAAAGCTTTCTTT. Amino acids: CASRAGPGTEQKAFF. The chain links TRBV6-1 to TRBJ1-1; 7 nucleotides match TRBD1. Unmatched junction bases numbered 18, after V lost 8 bases and J lost 9 bases. The CDR3 is 15 amino acids. CDR1 is MNHNS, CDR2 SASEGT, per germline.

The rearrangement uses TRBV29-1 and TRBJ2-1, with 13 nucleotides matching TRBD2. The CDR3 has 15 amino acids. J gave up 9 bases and V 4 bases, and 9 bases lay outside the gene matches. Germline CDR1 is SQVTM and CDR2 is ANQGSEA. For the CDR3, the DNA is TGCAGCGTTGGGACTAGCGGGAGTGGATCGGCTGAGCAGTTCTTC. Its protein is CSVGTSGSGSAEQFF.

This sequence joins TRBV30 and TRBJ2-1; 8 bases are shared with TRBD2. CDR3 length equals 13 residues. After removal of 0 bases from V and 7 bases from J, the junction contained 2 bases not matched to a gene. The germline V gene encodes CDR1 GTSNPN and CDR2 SVGIG (reference sequence). In DNA form, the CDR3 reads TGTGCCTGGAGTGTACTAGCGGAAAATGAGCAGTTCTTC. It specifies CAWSVLAENEQFF.

The V and J genes are TRBV4-1 and TRBJ2-7; TRBD2 aligns across 7 bases. CDR1 is MGHRA, CDR2 YSYEKL, per germline. Trimming removed 1 base from V and 3 bases from J; junction bases left unmatched: 6. The CDR3 spans 15 residues. CDR3 DNA: TGCGCCAGCAGCCAAGGACTAGCAGACAACTACGAGCAGTACTTC. This translates into CASSQGLADNYEQYF.

This sequence joins TRBV11-2 and TRBJ2-2; D is unresolved. Germline V gene data show CDR1 as SGHAT and CDR2 as FQNNGV. V lost 2 bases, J lost 3 bases, and 7 bases lay in between. The CDR3 sequence is 14 residues long. The CDR3 loop reads CASSLLVDTGELFF. CDR3 nucleotides: TGTGCCAGCAGCTTATTGGTAGACACCGGGGAGCTGTTTTTT.

The chain links TRBV2 to TRBJ2-6; TRBD2 might be the D (5 bases). CDR3 length: 17 amino acids. V was clipped by 6 bases and J by 0 bases, with 15 bases between them. CDR1 is SNHLY, CDR2 FYNNEI, per germline. CDR3 in amino acids: CASREGQPLSGANVLTF. As DNA, the CDR3 is TGTGCCAGCAGAGAGGGTCAGCCCCTCTCTGGGGCCAACGTCCTGACTTTC.

The chain uses TRBV23-1 and TRBJ2-7; 8 bases map to TRBD1. TRBV23-1 is identified as an open reading frame with a role that is uncertain. The CDR3 consists of 14 residues. V shed 10 bases and J 1 base; nucleotides not matched to a gene: 9. The DNA of the CDR3 is TGCGCCATCCCCGTGGGGACAGGTTCCTACGAGCAGTACTTC. Protein: CAIPVGTGSYEQYF.

The J gene is TRBJ1-4, the V gene TRBV4-1, with unresolved D. Germline CDR1 and CDR2: MGHRA and YSYEKL. This CDR3 spans 16 amino acids. Trimming took 0 bases from V and 2 from J, leaving 10 bases between them. The CDR3 coding sequence is TGCGCCAGCAGCCAAGAGTGGATAGCGACTAATGAAAAACTGTTTTTT. Protein sequence: CASSQEWIATNEKLFF.

The chain carries TRBV10-3 and TRBJ2-1; 10 nucleotides agree with TRBD1. The trim removed 2 bases at V and 8 bases at J, leaving 6 bases unmatched. The CDR3 is 15 amino acids. Germline assignment: CDR1 ENHRY and CDR2 SYGVKD. The CDR3 region has the DNA TGTGCCATCAGTGAGCCCGGACAGGGGGTCTATGAGCAGTTCTTC. This gives the protein CAISEPGQGVYEQFF.

The rearrangement uses TRBV7-9 and TRBJ2-1; D ambiguous. The CDR3 consists of 15 residues. V lost 0 bases to trimming and J lost 3 bases, with 9 bases between them. CDR1 is SEHNR and CDR2 is FQNEAQ in the germline V gene (reference sequence). In nucleotides, the CDR3 is TGTGCCAGCAGCTTAGCTGGAGTGGGCTACAATGAGCAGTTCTTC. Amino acid sequence: CASSLAGVGYNEQFF.

The V call is TRBV15, the J call TRBJ1-5; D possibly corresponds to TRBD1 (5 bases). V gave up 4 bases and J gave up 5 bases, with 12 bases separating them. Germline CDR1 reads LNHNV; CDR2 reads YYDKDF (reference sequence). The CDR3 runs 14 residues. CDR3 DNA sequence: TGTGCCACCAGCATCGGCGAAGGGGATCAGCCCCAGCATTTT. The encoded protein is CATSIGEGDQPQHF.

CDR3 amino acids: CASSAQADTQYF. In DNA, the CDR3 is TGTGCCAGCAGCGCACAAGCGGATACGCAGTATTTT. The chain joins TRBV5-5 to TRBJ2-3; no reliable D call. V lost 4 bases, J lost 6 bases, and 9 bases lay in between. CDR3 length: 12 residues. CDR1 is SGHKS and CDR2 is YYEKEE in the germline V gene (reference sequence).

This clone was counted a few times. The V gene is TRBV10-3, the J gene TRBJ1-1; 7 nucleotides agree with TRBD1. CDR1 and CDR2 (germline): ENHRY, SYGVKD. CDR3 length equals 13 residues. Trimming took 10 bases from V and 1 from J; bases not matched to a gene: 6. CDR3 in amino acids: CATTTGSNTEAFF. The CDR3 DNA reads as TGTGCCACGACGACAGGGTCGAACACTGAAGCTTTCTTT.

V is TRBV6-5 and J is TRBJ2-3, with 16 bases aligning to TRBD2. The CDR3 has 16 amino acids. Germline trimming cut 2 bases from V and 4 bases from J; bases unmatched to any gene: 0. CDR1 MNHEY and CDR2 SVGAGI come from the germline V gene. For the CDR3, the DNA is TGTGCCAGCAGTTACGGGACTAGCGGGAGGGCAGATACGCAGTATTTT. Translation: CASSYGTSGRADTQYF.

The CDR3 region is CAWFLNGGGYTF. Here the CDR3 DNA reads TGTGCCTGGTTTCTCAACGGGGGGGGCTACACCTTC. This chain links TRBV30 with TRBJ1-2; perhaps TRBD1 as D (5 bases). V lost 5 bases and J lost 8, with 15 bases in between. Germline V gene lookup returns CDR1 GTSNPN and CDR2 SVGIG (reference sequence). The length of the CDR3 is 12 residues.

V is TRBV28 and J is TRBJ1-1; D is possibly TRBD1 (6 bases). Trimming shortened V by 6 bases and J by 0 bases, and 14 bases separated the two germline ends. This CDR3 comprises 15 residues. CDR1 and CDR2 from the germline V gene are MDHEN and SYDVKM. This CDR3 is CASRINTGMNTEAFF. Here the CDR3 DNA reads TGTGCCAGCAGAATTAATACAGGGATGAACACTGAAGCTTTCTTT.

The chain uses TRBV6-6 and TRBJ2-1, with a weak D call TRBD2 (6 bases). Trimming stripped 0 bases from V and 4 bases from J, with 13 bases between. The germline gives CDR1 MNHNY, CDR2 SVGAGI (reference sequence). The CDR3 spans 16 residues. The CDR3 DNA reads TGTGCCAGCAGTTACTCGAACGGGGGATCTTACAATGAGCAGTTCTTC. This sequence encodes CASSYSNGGSYNEQFF.

The J gene is TRBJ2-7, the V gene TRBV27; TRBD1 agrees at 7 bases. The germline gives CDR1 MNHEY, CDR2 SMNVEV (reference sequence). This CDR3 region has 13 residues. The ends lost 6 bases at V and 1 base at J; junction bases unmatched: 3. CDR3 DNA sequence: TGTGCCAGCAGCCCGGGACAGTCCTACGAGCAGTACTTC. Amino acid sequence: CASSPGQSYEQYF.

CDR3 residues: CAWSSQGYGYTF. CDR3 DNA sequence: TGTGCCTGGAGCTCGCAGGGCTATGGCTACACCTTC. V usage is TRBV30 and J usage is TRBJ1-2; D is possibly TRBD1 (5 bases). Germline V gives CDR1 GTSNPN, CDR2 SVGIG (reference sequence). CDR3 size: 12 residues. With 3 bases removed from V and 4 bases from J, the gap between germline ends came to 9 bases.